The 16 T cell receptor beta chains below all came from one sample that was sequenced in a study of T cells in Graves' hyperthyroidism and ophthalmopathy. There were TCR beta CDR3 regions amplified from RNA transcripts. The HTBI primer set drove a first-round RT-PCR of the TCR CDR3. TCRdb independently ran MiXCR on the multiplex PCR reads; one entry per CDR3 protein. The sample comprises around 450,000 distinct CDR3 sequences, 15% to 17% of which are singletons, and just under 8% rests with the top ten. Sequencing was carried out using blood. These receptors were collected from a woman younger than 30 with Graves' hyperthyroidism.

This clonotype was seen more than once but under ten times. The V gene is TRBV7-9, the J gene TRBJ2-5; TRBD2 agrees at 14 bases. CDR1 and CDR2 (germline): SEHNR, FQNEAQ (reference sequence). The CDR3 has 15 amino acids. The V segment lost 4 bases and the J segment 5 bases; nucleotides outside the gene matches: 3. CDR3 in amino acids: CASSYRLAGGETQYF. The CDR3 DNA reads TGTGCCAGCAGCTACCGACTAGCGGGAGGGGAGACCCAGTACTTC. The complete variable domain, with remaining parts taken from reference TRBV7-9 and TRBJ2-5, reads DTGVSQNPRHKITKRGQNVTFRCDPISEHNRLYWYRQTLGQGPEFLTYFQNEAQLEKSRLLSDRFSAERPKGSFSTLEIQRTEQGDSAMYLCASSYRLAGGETQYFGPGTRLLVL.

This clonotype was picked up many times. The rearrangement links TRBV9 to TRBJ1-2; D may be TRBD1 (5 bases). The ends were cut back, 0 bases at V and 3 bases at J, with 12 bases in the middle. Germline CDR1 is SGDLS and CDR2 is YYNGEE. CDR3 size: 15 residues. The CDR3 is CASSVGSARDYGYTF. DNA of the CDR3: TGTGCCAGCAGCGTAGGATCGGCCAGGGACTATGGCTACACCTTC.

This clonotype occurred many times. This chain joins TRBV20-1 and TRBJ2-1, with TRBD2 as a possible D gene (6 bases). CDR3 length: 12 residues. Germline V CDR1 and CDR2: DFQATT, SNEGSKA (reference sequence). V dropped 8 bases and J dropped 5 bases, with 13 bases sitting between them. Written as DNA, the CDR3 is TGCAGTCCGGGGGAGTCTGACAATGAGCAGTTCTTC. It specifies CSPGESDNEQFF.

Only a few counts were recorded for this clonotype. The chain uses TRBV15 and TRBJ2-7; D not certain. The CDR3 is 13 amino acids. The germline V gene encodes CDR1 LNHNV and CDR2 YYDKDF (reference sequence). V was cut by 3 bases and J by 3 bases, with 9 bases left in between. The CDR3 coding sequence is TGTGCCACCAGCAGGAGAGACGGCTACGAGCAGTACTTC. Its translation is CATSRRDGYEQYF.

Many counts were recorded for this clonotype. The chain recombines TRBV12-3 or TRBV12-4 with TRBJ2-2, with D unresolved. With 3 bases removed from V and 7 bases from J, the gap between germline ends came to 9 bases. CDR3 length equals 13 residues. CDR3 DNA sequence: TGTGCCAGCAGTTTCGCTGCTAGCGGGGAGCTGTTTTTT. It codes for CASSFAASGELFF.

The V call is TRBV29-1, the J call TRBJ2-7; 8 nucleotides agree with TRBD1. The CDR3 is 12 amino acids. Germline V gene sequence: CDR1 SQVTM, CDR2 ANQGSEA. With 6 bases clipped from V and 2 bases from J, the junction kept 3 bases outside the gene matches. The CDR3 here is CSVRDRTYEQYF. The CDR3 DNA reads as TGCAGCGTGAGGGACAGGACCTACGAGCAGTACTTC.

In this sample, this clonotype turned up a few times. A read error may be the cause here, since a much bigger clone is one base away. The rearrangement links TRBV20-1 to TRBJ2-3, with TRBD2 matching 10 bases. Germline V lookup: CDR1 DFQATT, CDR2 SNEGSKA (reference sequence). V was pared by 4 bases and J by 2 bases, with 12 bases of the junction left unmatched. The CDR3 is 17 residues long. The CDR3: CSATSGSTGIYTDTQYF. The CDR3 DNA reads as TGCAGTGCTACTAGCGGGAGCACGGGAATATACACAGATACGCAGTATTTT.

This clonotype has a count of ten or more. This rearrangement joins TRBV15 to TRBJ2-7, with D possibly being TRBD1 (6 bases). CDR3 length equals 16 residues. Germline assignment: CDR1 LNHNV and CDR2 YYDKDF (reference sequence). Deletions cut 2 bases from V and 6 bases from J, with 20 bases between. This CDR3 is CATSRRQAKSSGEQYF. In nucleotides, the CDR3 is TGTGCCACCAGCAGAAGACAGGCGAAATCTTCGGGCGAGCAGTACTTC.

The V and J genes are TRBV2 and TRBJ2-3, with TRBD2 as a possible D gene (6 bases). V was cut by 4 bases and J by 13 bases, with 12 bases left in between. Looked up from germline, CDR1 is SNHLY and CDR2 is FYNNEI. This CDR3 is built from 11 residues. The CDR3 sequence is CASSVAGSEYF. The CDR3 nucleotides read TGTGCCAGCAGTGTTGCGGGGAGTGAGTATTTT.

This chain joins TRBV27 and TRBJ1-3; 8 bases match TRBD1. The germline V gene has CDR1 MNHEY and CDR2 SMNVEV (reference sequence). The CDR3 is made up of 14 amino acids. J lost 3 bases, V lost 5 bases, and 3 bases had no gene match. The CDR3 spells CASSRTGRGNTIYF. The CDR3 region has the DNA TGTGCCAGCAGTCGGACAGGGCGTGGAAACACCATATATTTT.

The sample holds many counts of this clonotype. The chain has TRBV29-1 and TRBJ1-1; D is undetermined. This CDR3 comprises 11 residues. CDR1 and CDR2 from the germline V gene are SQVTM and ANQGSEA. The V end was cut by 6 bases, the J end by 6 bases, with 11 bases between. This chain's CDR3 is CSVGSNAEAFF. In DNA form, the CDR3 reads TGCAGCGTGGGTAGCAACGCTGAAGCTTTCTTT.

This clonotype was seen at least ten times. This chain's CDR3 is CASSPMDRPGYTF. CDR3 bases: TGTGCCAGCAGTCCCATGGACAGACCAGGCTACACCTTC. This chain uses TRBV6-1 with TRBJ1-2; D possibly corresponds to TRBD1 (6 bases). The V and J ends lost 5 bases and 8 bases respectively, with 15 bases between them. There are 13 residues in the CDR3. The germline CDR1 and CDR2 sequences are MNHNS and SASEGT.

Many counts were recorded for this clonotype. CDR3 DNA sequence: TGCAGTGCTAGCACCAGGGATACTGAAGCTTTCTTT. The encoded protein is CSASTRDTEAFF. V usage is TRBV20-1 and J usage is TRBJ1-1; D perhaps matches TRBD1 (5 bases). This CDR3 contains 12 residues. The germline V gene has CDR1 DFQATT and CDR2 SNEGSKA (reference sequence). V was trimmed by 3 bases and J by 5 bases, leaving 10 bases between them.

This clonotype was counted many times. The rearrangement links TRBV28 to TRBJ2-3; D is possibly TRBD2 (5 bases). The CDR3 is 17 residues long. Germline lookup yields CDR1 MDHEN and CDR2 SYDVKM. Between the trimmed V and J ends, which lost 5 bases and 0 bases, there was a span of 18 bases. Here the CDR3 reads CASSEMKGVSSTDTQYF. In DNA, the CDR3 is TGTGCCAGCAGTGAAATGAAGGGAGTTTCTAGCACAGATACGCAGTATTTT.

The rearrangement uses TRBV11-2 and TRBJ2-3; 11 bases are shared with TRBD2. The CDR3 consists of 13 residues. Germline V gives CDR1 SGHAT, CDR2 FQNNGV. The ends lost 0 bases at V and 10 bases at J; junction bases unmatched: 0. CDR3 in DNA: TGTGCCAGCAGCTTAGAGACTAGCGGGGCGCAGTATTTT. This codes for CASSLETSGAQYF.

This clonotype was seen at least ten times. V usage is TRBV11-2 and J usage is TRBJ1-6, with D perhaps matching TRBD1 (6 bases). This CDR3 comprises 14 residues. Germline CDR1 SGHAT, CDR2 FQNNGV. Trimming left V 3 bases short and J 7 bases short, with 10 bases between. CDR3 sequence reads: CASSFQGWNSPLHF. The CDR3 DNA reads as TGTGCCAGCAGCTTCCAGGGGTGGAATTCACCCCTCCACTTT.